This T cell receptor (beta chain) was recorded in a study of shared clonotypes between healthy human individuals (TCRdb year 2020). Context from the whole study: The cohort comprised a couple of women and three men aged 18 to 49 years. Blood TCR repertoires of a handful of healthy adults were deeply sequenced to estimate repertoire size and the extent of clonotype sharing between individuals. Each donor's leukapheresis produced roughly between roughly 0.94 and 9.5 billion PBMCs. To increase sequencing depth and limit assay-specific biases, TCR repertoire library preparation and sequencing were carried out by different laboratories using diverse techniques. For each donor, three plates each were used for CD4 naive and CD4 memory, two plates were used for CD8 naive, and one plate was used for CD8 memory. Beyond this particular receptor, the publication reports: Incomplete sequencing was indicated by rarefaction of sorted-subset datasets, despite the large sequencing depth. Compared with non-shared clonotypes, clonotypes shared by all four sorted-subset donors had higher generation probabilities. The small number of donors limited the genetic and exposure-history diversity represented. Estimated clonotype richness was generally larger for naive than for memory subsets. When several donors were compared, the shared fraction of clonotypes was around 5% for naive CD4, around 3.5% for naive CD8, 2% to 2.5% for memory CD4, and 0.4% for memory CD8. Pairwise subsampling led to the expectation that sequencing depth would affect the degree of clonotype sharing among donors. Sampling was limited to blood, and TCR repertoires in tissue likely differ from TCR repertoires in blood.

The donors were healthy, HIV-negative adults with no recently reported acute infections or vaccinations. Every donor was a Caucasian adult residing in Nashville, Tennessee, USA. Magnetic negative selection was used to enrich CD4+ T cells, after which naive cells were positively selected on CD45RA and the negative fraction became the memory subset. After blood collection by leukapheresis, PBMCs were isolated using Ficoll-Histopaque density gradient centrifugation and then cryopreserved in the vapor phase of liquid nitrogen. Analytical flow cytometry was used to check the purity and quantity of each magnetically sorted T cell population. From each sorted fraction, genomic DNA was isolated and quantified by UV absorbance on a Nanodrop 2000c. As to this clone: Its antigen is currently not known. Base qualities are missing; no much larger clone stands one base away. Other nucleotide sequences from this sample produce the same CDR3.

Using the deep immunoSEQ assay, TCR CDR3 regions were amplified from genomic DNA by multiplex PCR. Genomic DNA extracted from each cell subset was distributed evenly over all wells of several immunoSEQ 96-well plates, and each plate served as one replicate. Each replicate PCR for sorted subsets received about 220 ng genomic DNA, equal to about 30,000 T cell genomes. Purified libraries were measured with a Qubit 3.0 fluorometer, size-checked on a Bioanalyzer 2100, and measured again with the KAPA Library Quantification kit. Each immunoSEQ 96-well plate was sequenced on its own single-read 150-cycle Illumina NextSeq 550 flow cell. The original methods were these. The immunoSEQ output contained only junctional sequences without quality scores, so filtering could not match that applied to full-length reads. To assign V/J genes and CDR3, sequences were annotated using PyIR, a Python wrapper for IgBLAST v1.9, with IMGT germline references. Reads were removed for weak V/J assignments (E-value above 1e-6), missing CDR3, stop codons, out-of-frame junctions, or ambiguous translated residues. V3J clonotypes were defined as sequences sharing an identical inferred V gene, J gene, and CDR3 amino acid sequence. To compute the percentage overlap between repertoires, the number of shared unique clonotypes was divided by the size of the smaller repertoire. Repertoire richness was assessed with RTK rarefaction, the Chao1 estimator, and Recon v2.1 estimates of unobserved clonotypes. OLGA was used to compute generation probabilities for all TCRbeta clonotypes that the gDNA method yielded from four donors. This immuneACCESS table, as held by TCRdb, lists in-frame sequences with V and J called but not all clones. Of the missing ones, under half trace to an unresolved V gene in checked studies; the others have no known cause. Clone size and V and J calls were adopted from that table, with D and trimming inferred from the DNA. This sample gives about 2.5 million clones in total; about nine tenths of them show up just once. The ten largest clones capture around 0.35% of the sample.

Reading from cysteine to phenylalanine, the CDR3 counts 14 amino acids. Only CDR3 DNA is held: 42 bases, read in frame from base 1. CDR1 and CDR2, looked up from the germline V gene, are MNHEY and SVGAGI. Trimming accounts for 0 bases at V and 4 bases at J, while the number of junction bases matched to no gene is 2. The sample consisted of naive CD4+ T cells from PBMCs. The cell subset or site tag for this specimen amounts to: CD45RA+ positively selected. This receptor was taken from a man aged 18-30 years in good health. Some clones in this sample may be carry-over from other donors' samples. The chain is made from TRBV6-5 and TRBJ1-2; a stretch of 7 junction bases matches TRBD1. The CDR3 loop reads CASSYSRGPYGYTF. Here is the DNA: TGTGCCAGCAGTTACTCAAGGGGGCCCTATGGCTACACCTTC.